This T cell receptor (beta chain) came from a study of breast tumors, draining lymph nodes, adjacent tissues. General study findings and limits: Compared with lymph nodes, tumors were less diverse; compared with nontumor tissue, more.

This clonotype occurred many times. What it binds is not known. TCRdb fed the multiplex PCR reads into MiXCR, producing one record per CDR3 protein. The repertoire holds 20,000 to 25,000 distinct CDR3 sequences, with roughly 21% as singletons. Germline V gene lookup returns CDR1 MDHEN and CDR2 SYDVKM. There are 17 residues in the CDR3. V trimming: 6 bases; J trimming: 4 bases; junction bases outside the gene matches: 16. Sequenced material: breast tumor tissue. The sequence was collected from a female donor with breast cancer. Some clones in this sample may be carry-over from other donors' samples. The chain employs TRBV28 and TRBJ2-7; 9 bases align to TRBD2. The CDR3, as DNA: TGTGCCAGCAGACGGAGTAGCGGGAGAGTTATAATGTACGAGCAGTACTTC. Translation gives CASRRSSGRVIMYEQYF.